The 23 T cell receptor beta chains in this list originate from one sample, sequenced in a study of CD8 T cells in ankylosing spondylitis. TCRdb redid the calling of the 5' RACE reads with MiXCR, one entry per CDR3 protein. The sample includes under 250,000 distinct CDR3 sequences, roughly a tenth seen only once; the top ten take 6% to 8.5%. Material: blood, either unsorted or a sorted T cell fraction (not recorded which). The receptors originated from a male donor with ankylosing spondylitis or in good health (not recorded which).

This clonotype was picked up many times. The gene calls are TRBV3-1 and TRBJ2-2; D is unresolved. Trimming took off 0 bases at V and 8 bases at J, with 13 bases between the two ends. CDR3 length equals 15 residues. Germline V gene lookup returns CDR1 LGHDT and CDR2 YNNKEL (reference sequence). The CDR3 reads CASSQDLRPAGELFF. As DNA, the CDR3 is TGTGCCAGCAGCCAAGACCTCCGACCCGCAGGGGAGCTGTTTTTT. Filled out from reference TRBV3-1 and TRBJ2-2, the complete variable domain reads DTAVSQTPKYLVTQMGNDKSIKCEQNLGHDTMYWYKQDSKKFLKIMFSYNNKELIINETVPNRFSPKSPDKAHLNLHINSLELGDSAVYFCASSQDLRPAGELFFGEGSRLTVL.

The chain couples TRBV10-1 to TRBJ2-2, with 14 bases aligning to TRBD2. The CDR3 totals 20 residues. Germline assignment: CDR1 WNHNN and CDR2 SYGVQD (reference sequence). Unmatched junction bases numbered 10, after V lost 0 bases and J lost 4 bases. CDR3 sequence reads: CASSESGTSGSWRGTGELFF. CDR3 in DNA: TGCGCCAGCAGTGAGTCCGGGACTAGCGGGAGTTGGCGCGGCACCGGGGAGCTGTTTTTT.

The V gene is TRBV7-6, the J gene TRBJ2-1; the match to TRBD1 covers 7 bases. The trim removed 6 bases at V and 7 bases at J, leaving 3 bases unmatched. The CDR3 sequence is 12 residues long. CDR1 and CDR2 from the germline V gene are SGHVS and FNYEAQ. The CDR3: CASSTTGNEQFF. CDR3 sequence (DNA): TGTGCCAGCAGTACGACAGGGAATGAGCAGTTCTTC.

Ten or more counts support this clonotype. This chain links TRBV27 with TRBJ2-7, with 9 bases lining up with TRBD1. In germline, CDR1 is MNHEY, CDR2 SMNVEV (reference sequence). J lost 3 bases, V lost 1 base, and 4 bases had no gene match. CDR3 length: 15 residues. DNA for the CDR3: TGTGCCAGCAGTTTATTGGGACAGGGAGTCTACGAGCAGTACTTC. The encoded protein is CASSLLGQGVYEQYF.

The sample holds many counts of this clonotype. The chain recombines TRBV5-6 with TRBJ2-7; D call uncertain. CDR3 length equals 13 residues. V was shortened by 1 base and J by 5 bases, with 10 bases between the two germline ends. CDR1 is SGHDT, CDR2 YYEEEE, per germline. The CDR3: CASSLFGLDEQYF. As DNA, the CDR3 is TGTGCCAGCAGCTTGTTCGGTCTCGACGAGCAGTACTTC. Full variable domain (remainder filled in from reference TRBV5-6 and TRBJ2-7): DAGVTQSPTHLIKTRGQQVTLRCSPKSGHDTVSWYQQALGQGPQFIFQYYEEEERQRGNFPDRFSGHQFPNYSSELNVNALLLGDSALYLCASSLFGLDEQYFGPGTRLTVT.

This clonotype has ten or more counts. The chain carries TRBV20-1 and TRBJ2-5, with D unresolved. This CDR3 has 14 amino acids. Germline V gene lookup returns CDR1 DFQATT and CDR2 SNEGSKA (reference sequence). V was shortened by 0 bases and J by 6 bases, with 14 bases between the two germline ends. In DNA form, the CDR3 reads TGCAGTGCTAGAGATCCCCCGCAAGGGAAGACCCAGTACTTC. It codes for CSARDPPQGKTQYF.

This clonotype was picked up a small number of times. The rearrangement uses TRBV20-1 and TRBJ2-1; TRBD2 agrees at 11 bases. From germline, CDR1 is DFQATT and CDR2 SNEGSKA (reference sequence). CDR3 length: 14 amino acids. V shed 7 bases, J shed 3 bases, and the junction held 5 bases outside the gene matches. CDR3 in DNA: TGCAGTGTCCTTAGCGGGGGGGGCTACAATGAGCAGTTCTTC. Amino acid sequence: CSVLSGGGYNEQFF.

The chain joins TRBV7-9 to TRBJ2-1; D ambiguous. The germline V and J ends were trimmed by 1 base and 1 base, with 11 bases remaining between them. Germline lookup yields CDR1 SEHNR and CDR2 FQNEAQ (reference sequence). The CDR3 totals 16 residues. The CDR3 here is CASSLGYSHSYNEQFF. CDR3 sequence (DNA): TGTGCCAGCAGCTTAGGCTATTCCCATTCCTACAATGAGCAGTTCTTC.

The chain links TRBV24-1 to TRBJ2-3, with unresolved D. V gave up 12 bases and J gave up 8 bases, with 20 bases separating them. Germline V lookup: CDR1 KGHDR, CDR2 SFDVKD. This CDR3 contains 13 residues. CDR3 sequence (DNA): TGTGCCGTAGGGCCCCCAGCCAAGGGTACGCAGTATTTT. Protein: CAVGPPAKGTQYF.

V usage is TRBV12-3 or TRBV12-4 and J usage is TRBJ1-2; TRBD1 might be the D (6 bases). This CDR3 is built from 15 residues. V lost 5 bases to trimming and J lost 4 bases, with 17 bases between them. CDR3 DNA: TGTGCCAGCAGTCCATCGGACAGACCCCTCTATGGCTACACCTTC. Its protein is CASSPSDRPLYGYTF.

CDR3 nucleotides: TGTGCCAGCAGCGTAAAAAGGGGTCCCTGGATAGAGACCCAGTACTTC. It yields the protein CASSVKRGPWIETQYF. The genes are TRBV7-6 and TRBJ2-5; possible D gene TRBD1, 5 bases. Trimming cost V 5 bases and J 4 bases, with 20 bases left between them. This CDR3 contains 16 residues. Germline V lookup: CDR1 SGHVS, CDR2 FNYEAQ. Full variable domain (rest looked up from reference TRBV7-6 and TRBJ2-5): GAGVSQSPRYKVTKRGQDVALRCDPISGHVSLYWYRQALGQGPEFLTYFNYEAQQDKSGLPNDRFSAERPEGSISTLTIQRTEQRDSAMYRCASSVKRGPWIETQYFGPGTRLLVL.

This clonotype appeared a few times. The rearrangement joins TRBV7-9 to TRBJ2-1, with D possibly called TRBD1 or TRBD2 (6 bases each). CDR3 length: 16 amino acids. Germline-derived CDR1 and CDR2 are SEHNR and FQNEAQ (reference sequence). The V gene lost 1 base and the J gene lost 4 bases, with 14 bases spanning the gap. The CDR3 DNA sequence: TGTGCCAGCAGCTTAGTGGCGGGACATAATTACAATGAGCAGTTCTTC. This gives the protein CASSLVAGHNYNEQFF. Supplemented by reference TRBV7-9 and TRBJ2-1, the full variable domain reads DTGVSQNPRHKITKRGQNVTFRCDPISEHNRLYWYRQTLGQGPEFLTYFQNEAQLEKSRLLSDRFSAERPKGSFSTLEIQRTEQGDSAMYLCASSLVAGHNYNEQFFGPGTRLTVL.

The sample holds many counts of this clonotype. V and J are TRBV10-2 and TRBJ2-5; D is perhaps TRBD2 (6 bases). The germline CDR1 and CDR2 sequences are WSHSY and SAAADI. The CDR3 loop spans 13 amino acids. Trimming stripped 6 bases from V and 5 bases from J, with 13 bases between. The CDR3 sequence is CASRDWAGETQYF. CDR3 DNA: TGCGCCAGCAGGGACTGGGCGGGGGAGACCCAGTACTTC.

This clonotype was seen ten or more times. This sequence joins TRBV7-2 and TRBJ2-3; perhaps D is TRBD1 or TRBD2 (5 bases each). There are 14 residues in the CDR3. The germline CDR1 and CDR2 sequences are SGHTA and FQGNSA. The V gene lost 4 bases and the J gene lost 5 bases, with 13 bases spanning the gap. CDR3 DNA sequence: TGTGCCAGCAGCTCCGAGGCAGGGAGAGATACGCAGTATTTT. This translates into CASSSEAGRDTQYF.

CDR3 DNA: TGTGCCAGCAGCTCCCTAGCGGTCATCAATGAGCAGTTCTTC. Translating it yields CASSSLAVINEQFF. This chain joins TRBV7-8 and TRBJ2-1; 7 bases align to TRBD2. This CDR3 has 14 amino acids. Germline V gene lookup returns CDR1 SGHVS and CDR2 FQNEAQ. Unmatched junction bases numbered 6, after V lost 4 bases and J lost 6 bases.

The gene calls are TRBV25-1 and TRBJ2-7; D not resolved. This CDR3 comprises 13 residues. V lost 2 bases to trimming and J lost 3 bases, with 8 bases between them. In germline, CDR1 is MGHDK, CDR2 SYGVNS. The CDR3 DNA follows: TGTGCCAGCAGTGAACACGCTGACTACGAGCAGTACTTC. It is translated as CASSEHADYEQYF.

This clonotype was counted many times. The genes are TRBV6-4 and TRBJ2-3, with 8 bases that match TRBD2. The germline gives CDR1 MRHNA, CDR2 SNTAGT. V shed 5 bases, J shed 3 bases, and the junction held 7 bases outside the gene matches. The CDR3 runs to 15 residues. CDR3 nucleotide sequence: TGTGCCAGCAGTCCGGGTAGCGGGGATACAGATACGCAGTATTTT. It yields the protein CASSPGSGDTDTQYF.

The rearrangement joins TRBV19 to TRBJ2-2; 7 nucleotides agree with TRBD1. The CDR3 is made up of 15 amino acids. With V trimmed by 4 bases and J by 3 bases, 5 bases remained unmatched. Germline lookup yields CDR1 LNHDA and CDR2 SQIVND (reference sequence). CDR3 protein: CASSTVQGHTGELFF. The CDR3 bases are TGTGCCAGTAGTACGGTACAGGGGCACACCGGGGAGCTGTTTTTT.

This clonotype was detected only a few times. V is TRBV11-2 and J is TRBJ2-5; D gene uncertain. CDR3 length equals 13 residues. V was pared by 5 bases and J by 0 bases, with 7 bases between. Germline CDR1 and CDR2: SGHAT and FQNNGV. Here the CDR3 reads CASSPGHQETQYF. The DNA of the CDR3 is TGTGCCAGCAGCCCTGGGCACCAAGAGACCCAGTACTTC.

The genes are TRBV7-9 and TRBJ1-1; D call uncertain. The CDR3 runs to 14 residues. Between the trimmed V and J ends, which lost 5 bases and 4 bases, there was a span of 14 bases. Germline V CDR1 and CDR2: SEHNR, FQNEAQ (reference sequence). The CDR3 DNA reads as TGTGCCAGCAGCGCGGGGAACGACCGCACTGAAGCTTTCTTT. Translation gives CASSAGNDRTEAFF.

The V and J genes are TRBV5-1 and TRBJ1-4; D perhaps matches TRBD1 (6 bases). Germline CDR1 is SGHRS and CDR2 is YFSETQ. V lost 0 bases and J lost 8, with 14 bases in between. CDR3 size: 15 residues. CDR3 protein: CASSLGTAQPEKLFF. CDR3 nucleotides: TGCGCCAGCAGCTTGGGGACAGCGCAACCGGAAAAACTGTTTTTT.

This clonotype was counted many times. The chain employs TRBV10-3 and TRBJ1-2, with 8 bases fitting TRBD1. Germline trimming cut 8 bases from V and 8 bases from J; bases unmatched to any gene: 7. The CDR3 extends over 12 amino acids. CDR1 and CDR2 (germline): ENHRY, SYGVKD. The DNA for the CDR3 is TGTGCCATCCAGGGGGCCATATGGGGCTACACCTTC. Encoded protein: CAIQGAIWGYTF.

This clonotype was detected ten times or more. The V gene is TRBV15, the J gene TRBJ2-3; a weak D match, TRBD1 (6 bases). CDR1 is LNHNV and CDR2 is YYDKDF in the germline V gene (reference sequence). V dropped 6 bases and J dropped 0 bases, with 10 bases sitting between them. This CDR3 spans 14 amino acids. Here the CDR3 reads CATRQGRSTDTQYF. CDR3 bases: TGTGCCACCAGGCAGGGGCGCAGCACAGATACGCAGTATTTT.